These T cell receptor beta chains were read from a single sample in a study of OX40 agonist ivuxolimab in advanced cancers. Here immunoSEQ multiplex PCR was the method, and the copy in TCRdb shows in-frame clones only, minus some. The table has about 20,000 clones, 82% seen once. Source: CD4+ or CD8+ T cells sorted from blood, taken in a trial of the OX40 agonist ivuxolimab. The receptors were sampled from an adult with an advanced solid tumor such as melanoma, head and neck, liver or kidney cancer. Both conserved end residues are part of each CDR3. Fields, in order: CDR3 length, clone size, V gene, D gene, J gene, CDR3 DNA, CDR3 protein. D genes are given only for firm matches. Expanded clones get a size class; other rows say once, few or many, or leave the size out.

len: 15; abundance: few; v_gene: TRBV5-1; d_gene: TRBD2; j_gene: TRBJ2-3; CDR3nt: TGCGCCAGCAGCTTGGACGGGAGGTTGGCAGATACGCAGTATTTT; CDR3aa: CASSLDGRLADTQYF
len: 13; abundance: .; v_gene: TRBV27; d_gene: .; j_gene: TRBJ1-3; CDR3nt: TGTGCCAGCAGTTTAAGTCTTGGAAACACCATATATTTT; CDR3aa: CASSLSLGNTIYF
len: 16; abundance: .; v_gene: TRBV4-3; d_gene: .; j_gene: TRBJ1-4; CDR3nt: TGCGCCAGCAGCCGGAAAGCTGGGACGTCGACGGAAAAACTGTTTTTT; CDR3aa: CASSRKAGTSTEKLFF
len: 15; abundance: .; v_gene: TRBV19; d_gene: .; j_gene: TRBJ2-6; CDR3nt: TGTGCCAGTAGTAAAACAGGGACTGGGGCCAACGTCCTGACTTTC; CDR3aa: CASSKTGTGANVLTF
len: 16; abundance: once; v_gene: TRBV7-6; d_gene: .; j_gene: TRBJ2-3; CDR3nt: TGTGCCAGCAGCTTAGCGCTAGGGGTTAGCACAGATACGCAGTATTTT; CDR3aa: CASSLALGVSTDTQYF
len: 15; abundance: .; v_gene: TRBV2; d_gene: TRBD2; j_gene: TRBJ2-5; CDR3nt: TGTGCCAGCAAGGAACCGGCTAGCGGGACGGAGACCCAGTACTTC; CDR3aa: CASKEPASGTETQYF
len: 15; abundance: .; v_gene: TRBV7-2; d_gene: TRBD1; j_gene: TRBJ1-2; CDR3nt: TGTGCCAGCAGCTTGACTGGACAGGGTGGCTATGGCTACACCTTC; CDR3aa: CASSLTGQGGYGYTF
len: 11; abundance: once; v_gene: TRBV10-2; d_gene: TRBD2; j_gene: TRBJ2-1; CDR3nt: TGCGCCAGCAGTGCCCTAGCGGGGCAGTTCTTC; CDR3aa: CASSALAGQFF
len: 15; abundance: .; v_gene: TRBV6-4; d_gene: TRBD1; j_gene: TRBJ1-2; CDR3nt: TGTGCCAGCACCCCTGGGGGAGGGGGCAACTATGGCTACACCTTC; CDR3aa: CASTPGGGGNYGYTF
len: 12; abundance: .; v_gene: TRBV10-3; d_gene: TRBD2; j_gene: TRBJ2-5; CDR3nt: TGTGCCATCGGGACTAGCGGAGAGACCCAGTACTTC; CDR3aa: CAIGTSGETQYF
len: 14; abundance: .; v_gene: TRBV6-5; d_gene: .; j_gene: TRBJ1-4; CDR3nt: TGTGCCAGCGCCGCAACAGCAACTAATGAAAAACTGTTTTTT; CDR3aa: CASAATATNEKLFF
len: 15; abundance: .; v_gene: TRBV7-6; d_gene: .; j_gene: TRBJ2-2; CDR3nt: TGTGCCAGCAGCTTATCCAGGGGTGGCACCGGGGAGCTGTTTTTT; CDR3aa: CASSLSRGGTGELFF
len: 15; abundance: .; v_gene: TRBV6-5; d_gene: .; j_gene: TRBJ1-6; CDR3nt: TGTGCCAGCAGACAAACAGGGAAAACCCATTCACCCCTCCACTTT; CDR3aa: CASRQTGKTHSPLHF
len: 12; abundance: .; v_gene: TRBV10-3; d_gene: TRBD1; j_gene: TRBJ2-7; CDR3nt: TGTGCCATCACCACACAGGGGGGCGAGCAGTACTTC; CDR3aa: CAITTQGGEQYF